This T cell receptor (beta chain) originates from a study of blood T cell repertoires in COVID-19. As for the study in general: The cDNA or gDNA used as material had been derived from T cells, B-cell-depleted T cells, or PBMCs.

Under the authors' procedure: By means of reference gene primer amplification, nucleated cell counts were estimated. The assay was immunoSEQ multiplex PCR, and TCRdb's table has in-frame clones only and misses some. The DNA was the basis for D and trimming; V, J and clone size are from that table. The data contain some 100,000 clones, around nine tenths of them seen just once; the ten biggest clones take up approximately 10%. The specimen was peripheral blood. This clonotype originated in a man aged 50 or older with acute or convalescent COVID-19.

CDR3 in DNA: TGCAGCGTTAGGGAGGGAGTAGGCACTGAAGCTTTCTTT. Translating gives CSVREGVGTEAFF. The chain recombines TRBV29-1 with TRBJ1-1; no reliable D call. CDR1 and CDR2 from the germline V gene are SQVTM and ANQGSEA. The germline V and J ends were trimmed by 5 bases and 4 bases, with 14 bases remaining between them. CDR3 size: 13 residues.